This T cell receptor (beta chain) was retrieved from a study of cytomegalovirus exposure and HLA in healthy donors. Study conclusions and caveats: A later analysis showed that HLA-associated TCR beta chains had undergone more clonal expansion than equally common others. The HLA-A and HLA-B alleles of most subjects were reportedly predicted accurately from TCR beta sequences. The investigators catalogued under 200 TCR beta chains as cytomegalovirus-associated.

As to this clone: Its matching antigen is unknown.

Both 60 Vbeta primers and 13 Jbeta primers went into the PCR. The repertoire was sequenced with immunoSEQ multiplex PCR; TCRdb's copy has only in-frame clones and lacks some. The sample comprises under 200,000 clones, over 70% of which are singletons, and roughly 5% rests with the top ten. V lost 7 bases and J 7 bases, leaving 11 bases between the germline ends. The V gene's germline CDR1 is SQVTM and CDR2 ANQGSEA. This CDR3 comprises 11 residues. The sample taken for sequencing was PBMCs. This TCR derives from a man aged 35 to 55 in good health and CMV-seronegative. J is TRBJ1-3 and V is TRBV29-1; possibly TRBD1 for D (5 bases). The CDR3 loop reads CSAETANTIYF. The CDR3 bases are TGCAGCGCCGAGACAGCGAACACCATATATTTT.